This T cell receptor (beta chain) is drawn from a study of tissue T cells after allogeneic stem cell transplantation (dated by TCRdb to between 2021 and 2022). With regard to the full study: Using research autopsies of patients with and without GVHD, plus mouse models of GVHD, the study profiled TCR beta repertoires across many tissues. On the human side, the study was prospective and observational, with no blinding or randomization. Points the paper makes about the study in general: Blood and spleen T cells captured only a limited portion of the TCR repertoire detected in tissues, in both patients and mice. Within patients, how anatomically similar tissues were was a major factor shaping TCR repertoire composition, regardless of disease or transplant status. The patient cohort was small and clinically heterogeneous, and sampling depth was acknowledged as a limitation. The study did not establish which tissue TCRs were alloreactive or antigen-specific, and some clones may have been host cells that persisted. Not many T cell clones showed up in more than one patient, yet clustering based on motifs uncovered repertoire signatures that were shared across patients in a tissue-specific way.

This clone was observed once. The target of this receptor is not known. Throughout, gene names and germline sequences are given for the mouse. The read ends 1 residue before the CDR3 terminus; that terminus is restored from the germline J gene. The CDR3 runs 13 amino acids, cysteine and phenylalanine included. The DNA shown is the part of the CDR3 that was read: 36 bases, in frame from base 1. Based on the germline V gene, the CDR1 and CDR2 sequences are KGHTA and FQNQQP. The library relied on the immunoSEQ multiplex PCR assay. TCRbeta CDR3 sequencing was performed at survey depth by Adaptive Biotechnologies, and CDR3 sequences, V/J genes, productive frequency and template counts were reported. TCR beta CDR3 regions were amplified from genomic DNA instead of RNA. In the paper's pipeline: Pairwise repertoire overlap between tissues was quantified with Jensen-Shannon divergence, where 1 means complete divergence and 0 identical. Based on pairwise JSD values, tissues were grouped by single-linkage agglomerative hierarchical clustering, and the results were shown as dendrograms. GLIPH2 was run on all patient samples with simulation_depth 1000, kmer_min_depth 3 and cdr3_length_cutoff 8, and groups with more than two unique CDR3s were retained. A standardized tissue-overlap score extrapolated Jaccard GLIPH-group overlap across patients to a standard repertoire size of 1000 clones. Linear mixed-effect models, with tissue as a fixed effect and individual as a random effect, were used to test how diversity related to clinical or experimental variables. TCRdb took this table from immuneACCESS and kept in-frame rearrangements with V and J called. Such tables lack part of the clones; where checked against another copy, unresolved V genes explain under half of the gap, and the rest is unexplained. Clone size and the V and J calls come from that table; the DNA yielded D and trimming. This sample has thousands of clones in its table, and about 50% of those were observed once. Nearly 4% of the sample belongs to the ten largest clones.

The time point label, as the study defines it: mouse harvest day 7 after allogeneic transplant. Mouse grafts consisting of 10^7 T-cell-depleted bone marrow cells combined with 10^6 splenic CD5+ T cells were administered by tail vein injection. GVHD in mice was modeled with a major MHC-mismatch B6 (H2b) into BALB/c (H2d) model, and tissues were profiled at day 7 or 14. On day 7 or 14 post-transplant, mouse tissues and retro-orbital blood were harvested with separate sterile tools for each animal, and livers were flushed beforehand. Before genomic DNA isolation with the DNeasy Blood & Tissue Kit, mouse tissues were minced with razor blades in buffered saline.

Sample: gut tissue. This sequence was found in a female BALB/c mouse given C57BL/6 T cells with graft-versus-host disease after an allogeneic hematopoietic cell transplant. The rearrangement joined TRBV23 to TRBJ2-5; the tabulated D call, TRBD1, remains unverified against the DNA. The CDR3 DNA, read in part, is TGCTCCAGCAGTCAGCAGGACCAAGACACCCAGTAC. This gives the protein CSSSQQDQDTQY. The whole CDR3 protein is CSSSQQDQDTQYF. Reference TRBV23 and TRBJ2-5 genes cover what lies past the CDR3, so the full variable domain is DAAVTQKPRYLIKMKGQEAEMKCIPEKGHTAVFWYQQKQSKELKFLIYFQNQQPLDQIDMVKERFSAVCPSSSLCSLGIRTCEAEDSALYLCSSSQQDQDTQYFGPGTRLLVL.